These 9 T cell receptor beta chains were sequenced from one sample in a study of blood T cell repertoires in COVID-19. TCRdb's copy holds only in-frame clones and misses some; the assay was immunoSEQ multiplex PCR. The sample gives about 180,000 clones, more than 70% of which show up once; roughly 20% is in the top ten. Sequenced sample: peripheral blood. These receptor sequences come from a person aged 65 to 85 with COVID-19, enrolled during active disease.

This clone was observed a handful of times. The chain joins TRBV4-1 to TRBJ1-3; D unclear. The CDR3 is 12 residues long. Deletions cut 1 base from V and 5 bases from J, with 3 bases between. Germline CDR1 and CDR2: MGHRA and YSYEKL. The CDR3 coding sequence is TGCGCCAGCAGCCAAGCAAGAAACACCATATATTTT. It yields the protein CASSQARNTIYF.

V usage is TRBV7-8 and J usage is TRBJ2-1; D not resolved. The CDR3 is made up of 12 amino acids. From germline, CDR1 is SGHVS and CDR2 FQNEAQ. The ends were cut back, 5 bases at V and 2 bases at J, with 4 bases in the middle. CDR3 nucleotides: TGTGCCAGCAGCCCAACCTACAATGAGCAGTTCTTC. Translating it yields CASSPTYNEQFF.

In nucleotides, the CDR3 is TGTGCCAGCAGCTTGGGCAGGGGATTCAGGAATCAGCCCCAGCATTTT. This gives the protein CASSLGRGFRNQPQHF. The chain couples TRBV5-8 to TRBJ1-5; D is perhaps TRBD1 (6 bases). The ends were cut back, 0 bases at V and 4 bases at J, with 14 bases in the middle. There are 16 residues in the CDR3. CDR1 SGHTS and CDR2 YDEGEE come from the germline V gene.

The chain has TRBV15 and TRBJ1-5; tentatively, D is TRBD1 (6 bases). Per the germline V gene, CDR1 is LNHNV and CDR2 is YYDKDF (reference sequence). The CDR3 is 18 residues long. V shed 0 bases and J shed 4 bases, with 19 bases lying between them. This chain's CDR3 is CATSRDLVVRDKNQPQHF. The CDR3 DNA follows: TGTGCCACCAGCAGAGATCTCGTTGTCCGGGACAAGAATCAGCCCCAGCATTTT. The variable domain in full, with the rest retrieved from reference TRBV15 and TRBJ1-5, is DAMVIQNPRYQVTQFGKPVTLSCSQTLNHNVMYWYQQKSSQAPKLLFHYYDKDFNNEADTPDNFQSRRPNTSFCFLDIRSPGLGDTAMYLCATSRDLVVRDKNQPQHFGDGTRLSIL.

This clone showed up just once. The V and J genes are TRBV4-3 and TRBJ2-3; 9 bases align to TRBD2. V trimming: 0 bases; J trimming: 4 bases; junction bases outside the gene matches: 17. CDR3 length: 20 residues. Germline assignment: CDR1 LGHNA and CDR2 YSLEER. As DNA, the CDR3 is TGCGCCAGCAGCCAAGATTATGGCAGCGGGAGGATTTTGGGCGCAGATACGCAGTATTTT. Protein product: CASSQDYGSGRILGADTQYF.

The V call is TRBV6-5, the J call TRBJ2-1; TRBD2 agrees at 9 bases. This CDR3 comprises 14 residues. J lost 5 bases, V lost 5 bases, and 4 bases had no gene match. Germline-derived CDR1 and CDR2 are MNHEY and SVGAGI. The CDR3 sequence is CASSIAGVNNEQFF. CDR3 coding DNA: TGTGCCAGCAGTATAGCGGGAGTAAACAATGAGCAGTTCTTC.

The chain is built from TRBV7-2 and TRBJ2-3, with D tentatively TRBD1 (6 bases). In germline, CDR1 is SGHTA, CDR2 FQGNSA. Trimming pared 4 bases from V and 5 bases from J, leaving 22 bases between. The CDR3 sequence is 17 residues long. The CDR3 loop reads CASSSKQGNHFRDTQYF. For the CDR3, the DNA is TGTGCCAGCAGCTCTAAACAGGGAAACCATTTTAGAGATACGCAGTATTTT.

The chain uses TRBV10-3 and TRBJ2-6; 7 nucleotides align to TRBD2. The CDR3 extends over 18 amino acids. Per germline, CDR1 ENHRY and CDR2 SYGVKD. V lost 6 bases, J lost 0 bases, and 11 bases stayed unmatched. The CDR3 here is CAIRGGGPMYSGANVLTF. The CDR3 bases are TGTGCCATCAGGGGGGGAGGGCCAATGTACTCTGGGGCCAACGTCCTGACTTTC.

The chain carries TRBV10-3 and TRBJ1-1, with D uncertain. The germline V gene encodes CDR1 ENHRY and CDR2 SYGVKD. CDR3 length: 13 amino acids. The V end lost 3 bases, the J end lost 2 bases, and 7 bases lay between the germline ends. CDR3 amino acids: CAISEHSNTEAFF. In DNA form, the CDR3 reads TGTGCCATCAGTGAACACAGCAACACTGAAGCTTTCTTT.